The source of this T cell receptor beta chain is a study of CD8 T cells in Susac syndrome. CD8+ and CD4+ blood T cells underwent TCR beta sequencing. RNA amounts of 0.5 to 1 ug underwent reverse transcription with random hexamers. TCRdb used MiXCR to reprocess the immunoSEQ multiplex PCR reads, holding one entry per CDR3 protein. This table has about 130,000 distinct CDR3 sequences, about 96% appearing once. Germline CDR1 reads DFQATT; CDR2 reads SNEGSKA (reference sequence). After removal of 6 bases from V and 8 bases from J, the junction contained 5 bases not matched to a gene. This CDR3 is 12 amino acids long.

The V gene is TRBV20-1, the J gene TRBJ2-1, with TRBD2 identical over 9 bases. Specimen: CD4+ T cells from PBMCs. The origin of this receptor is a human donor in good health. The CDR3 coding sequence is TGCAGTGCCCCGGGGACTAGCCATGAGCAGTTCTTC. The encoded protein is CSAPGTSHEQFF.